The 14 T cell receptor beta chains presented below share a single source sample, sequenced in a study of blood T cell repertoires in COVID-19. This table comes from immunoSEQ multiplex PCR, and its TCRdb copy is limited to in-frame clones, with some not included. The sample lists about 180,000 clones, roughly 87% occurring once. Sequencing was carried out using PBMCs or T cells enriched from blood (not recorded which). These receptors all stem from a human donor with acute COVID-19. The donor label of this sample is uncertain.

This chain's CDR3 is CASTLSLLAGLTYEQYF. The CDR3 DNA sequence: TGTGCCAGCACCCTCTCGTTACTAGCGGGCCTTACCTACGAGCAGTACTTC. The chain couples TRBV11-2 to TRBJ2-7; 9 nucleotides align to TRBD2. This CDR3 has 17 residues. CDR1 is SGHAT, CDR2 FQNNGV, per germline. V was pared by 7 bases and J by 2 bases, with 15 bases of the junction left unmatched.

J is TRBJ2-1 and V is TRBV6-4, with D possibly matching TRBD1 (6 bases). Germline V gene data show CDR1 as MRHNA and CDR2 as SNTAGT. CDR3 length equals 17 residues. V lost 1 base to trimming and J lost 9 bases, with 22 bases between them. The CDR3 DNA is TGTGCCAGCAGTGACTGGAAAGGGGGTAATCGGTATGGTGAGCAGTTCTTC. It codes for CASSDWKGGNRYGEQFF.

The rearrangement links TRBV10-3 to TRBJ1-1, with TRBD1 matching 9 bases. Germline trimming cut 0 bases from V and 6 bases from J; bases unmatched to any gene: 11. There are 17 residues in the CDR3. CDR1 and CDR2 from the germline V gene are ENHRY and SYGVKD. The CDR3 DNA is TGTGCCATCAGTGAGTCGAGCCTTAGGGACAGGGACCCTGAAGCTTTCTTT. Protein sequence: CAISESSLRDRDPEAFF.

V gene TRBV5-1 combines with J gene TRBJ2-3; 13 bases line up with TRBD2. V trimming: 2 bases; J trimming: 4 bases; junction bases outside the gene matches: 4. The germline gives CDR1 SGHRS, CDR2 YFSETQ. The CDR3 has 16 residues. The CDR3 DNA sequence: TGCGCCAGCAGCTTTGCACTAGCGGGGGGGGCAGATACGCAGTATTTT. Its translation: CASSFALAGGADTQYF.

The rearrangement links TRBV3-1 (or the pseudogene TRBV3-2) to TRBJ2-7; TRBD2 matches 11 bases. CDR1 is LGHDT and CDR2 is YNNKEL in the germline V gene (reference sequence). This CDR3 has 14 residues. V was pared by 7 bases and J by 7 bases, with 9 bases of the junction left unmatched. CDR3 sequence: CASTRLAGPGEQYF. The CDR3 DNA sequence: TGTGCCAGCACGCGACTAGCGGGGCCAGGAGAGCAGTACTTC.

This rearrangement joins TRBV9 to TRBJ2-5; possible D gene TRBD1, 5 bases. Deletions cut 0 bases from V and 2 bases from J, with 11 bases between. There are 15 residues in the CDR3. The germline CDR1 and CDR2 sequences are SGDLS and YYNGEE. The CDR3 bases are TGTGCCAGCAGCGTAGATTGGGGCCGGCAAGAGACCCAGTACTTC. This gives the protein CASSVDWGRQETQYF.

This chain connects TRBV7-6 to TRBJ1-1; 9 bases agree with TRBD1. The CDR3 consists of 14 residues. Germline V gene data show CDR1 as SGHVS and CDR2 as FNYEAQ. Trimming took 2 bases from V and 5 from J; bases not matched to a gene: 3. The CDR3 DNA is TGTGCCAGCAGCTTATACGGACAGGGGACTGAAGCTTTCTTT. Amino acids: CASSLYGQGTEAFF.

The chain has TRBV27 and TRBJ1-2; D gene uncertain. Germline V lookup: CDR1 MNHEY, CDR2 SMNVEV (reference sequence). V dropped 4 bases and J dropped 0 bases, with 6 bases sitting between them. There are 13 residues in the CDR3. CDR3 DNA: TGTGCCAGCAGTTGGAGAGCTAACTATGGCTACACCTTC. Translation gives CASSWRANYGYTF.

V is TRBV6-5 and J is TRBJ1-2; D gene unclear. The germline V gene has CDR1 MNHEY and CDR2 SVGAGI. The CDR3 runs 14 residues. The V end was cut by 6 bases, the J end by 6 bases, with 17 bases between. The CDR3 protein is CASSSAARSDGYTF. The CDR3 bases are TGTGCCAGCAGCTCGGCCGCGAGGTCGGATGGCTACACCTTC.

The chain joins TRBV28 to TRBJ1-2, with TRBD1 matching over 9 bases. The V gene's germline CDR1 is MDHEN and CDR2 SYDVKM. The CDR3 spans 13 residues. Trimming at V came to 5 bases and at J to 5 bases, leaving 3 bases not matched to a gene. The CDR3 is CASSHGTGYGYTF. DNA of the CDR3: TGTGCCAGCAGTCACGGGACAGGGTATGGCTACACCTTC.

The V gene is TRBV7-8, the J gene TRBJ1-2; tentative D call: TRBD1 (6 bases). This CDR3 has 14 amino acids. Germline-derived CDR1 and CDR2 are SGHVS and FQNEAQ. Trimming shortened V by 5 bases and J by 8 bases, and 18 bases separated the two germline ends. The CDR3 region is CASSPRWAGDGYTF. CDR3 bases: TGTGCCAGCAGCCCTCGCTGGGCAGGGGACGGCTACACCTTC.

This clone appeared once. The V gene is TRBV21-1, the J gene TRBJ1-1. TRBV21-1 is a pseudogene locus. The CDR3 is made up of 20 amino acids. The CDR3: CASSEEGIGLLRFWNTEAFF. The CDR3 DNA reads as TGTGCCAGCAGCGAGGAGGGGATCGGGCTGCTCCGTTTCTGGAACACTGAAGCTTTCTTT.

The chain carries TRBV7-8 and TRBJ1-3; 9 bases align to TRBD1. The CDR3 is made up of 15 amino acids. Trimming at V came to 5 bases and at J to 2 bases, leaving 4 bases not matched to a gene. The germline gives CDR1 SGHVS, CDR2 FQNEAQ. The CDR3 spells CASSVGQGTGNTIYF. DNA for the CDR3: TGTGCCAGCAGCGTCGGACAGGGGACTGGAAACACCATATATTTT.

CDR3: CAWSSQGANSPLHF. The CDR3 coding sequence is TGTGCCTGGAGTTCCCAGGGGGCTAATTCACCCCTCCACTTT. This chain connects TRBV30 to TRBJ1-6, with TRBD1 matching over 8 bases. This CDR3 comprises 14 residues. J lost 6 bases, V lost 2 bases, and 3 bases had no gene match. Germline CDR1 GTSNPN, CDR2 SVGIG (reference sequence).